This TCR beta chain was found in a study of response to subunit inactivated influenza vaccine. MiXCR, run by TCRdb on the RT-PCR reads, gives a single entry per CDR3 protein. The sample records 500,000 to 550,000 distinct CDR3 sequences, around 7.7% being singletons. This clonotype was seen more than once but under ten times. Its antigen is as yet unknown. The V gene's germline CDR1 is ENHRY and CDR2 SYGVKD. Trimming took 0 bases from V and 5 from J; bases not matched to a gene: 5. CDR3 size: 15 residues. Study outcomes and limitations: The authors suggested that few new T cells are recruited per seasonal influenza vaccination.

Sequenced material: PBMCs from blood, taken roughly 24 months after vaccination. The TCR sequence derives from a man between 50 and 69 years old who received an inactivated influenza vaccine. The chain joins TRBV10-3 to TRBJ2-7, with 9 bases lining up with TRBD2. Written as DNA, the CDR3 is TGTGCCATCAGTGAGTCGATAGCGGGAGTCCACGAGCAGTACTTC. Its translation is CAISESIAGVHEQYF.